A selection of T cell receptor beta chains follows, all from one sample in a study of blood T cell repertoires in COVID-19. Data came from immunoSEQ multiplex PCR; TCRdb stores just in-frame clones and leaves some out. The sample lists a few hundred thousand clones; around 90% were seen once. The specimen sequenced was peripheral blood. The receptors were gathered from a man in his 60s who had recovered from COVID-19. The CDR3 runs from the conserved cysteine through the conserved F or W. D genes are given only for firm matches. Clone size is shown for a subset of rows, as once, few, many or a class of expanded clone.

size	V	J	D	DNA	CDR3
few	TRBV19	TRBJ2-3	-	TGTGCCAGTGGCCTCGCAGGCCCAGATACGCAGTATTTT	CASGLAGPDTQYF
-	TRBV7-3	TRBJ2-3	-	TGTGCCAGCAGCTTGGGGACAAGCACAGATACGCAGTATTTT	CASSLGTSTDTQYF
few	TRBV5-4	TRBJ1-1	TRBD1	TGTGCCAGCAGCTTGTGGGACAGGGAAACTGAAGCTTTCTTT	CASSLWDRETEAFF
-	TRBV29-1	TRBJ1-4	TRBD1	TGCAGCGCTGTGACAGGGGGTGAAAAACTGTTTTTT	CSAVTGGEKLFF
-	TRBV7-2	TRBJ2-1	TRBD2	TGTGCCAGCAGCTTAGCCCCTAGCGGGGGGGCCCCATACAATGAGCAGTTCTTC	CASSLAPSGGAPYNEQFF
-	TRBV29-1	TRBJ2-7	-	TGCAGCGTTGCCCGGACGGGGAACGAGCAGTACTTC	CSVARTGNEQYF
-	TRBV4-1	TRBJ2-7	-	TGCGCCAGCAGCCAAGGGTCAGGGGCGGGCGAGCAGTACTTC	CASSQGSGAGEQYF
-	TRBV7-2	TRBJ2-1	TRBD1	TGTGCCAGCACCCGATCCGGGACAGGCGATGAGCAGTTCTTC	CASTRSGTGDEQFF
-	TRBV20-1	TRBJ2-2	TRBD1	TGCAGTGCTAGTAGCGGGGCGGGACAGGGGGACACCGGGGAGCTGTTTTTT	CSASSGAGQGDTGELFF
-	TRBV13	TRBJ1-1	TRBD1	TGTGCCAGCAGCCCGCAGGACAGGGGAAACACTGAAGCTTTCTTT	CASSPQDRGNTEAFF
once	TRBV7-9	TRBJ1-1	TRBD1	TGTGCCAGCAGCTTAGGGCTCGGGACAGGAAAAGCGAACACTGAAGCTTTCTTT	CASSLGLGTGKANTEAFF
-	TRBV18	TRBJ1-1	-	TGTGCCAGCTCACCACGGATAGCGAACACTGAAGCTTTCTTT	CASSPRIANTEAFF
-	TRBV18	TRBJ1-5	-	TGTGCCAGCTCACCACGCCAGGGAATGGATCAGCCCCAGCATTTT	CASSPRQGMDQPQHF
-	TRBV11-3	TRBJ2-2	TRBD2	TGTGCCAGCAGCCCTCGGACTAGCGGGGACGGGGAGCTGTTTTTT	CASSPRTSGDGELFF
-	TRBV3-1/TRBV3-2	TRBJ1-2	-	TGTGCCAGCAGCCAAGGGGGCAATGGCTACACCTTC	CASSQGGNGYTF
-	TRBV7-9	TRBJ2-1	-	TGTGCCAGCAGCCTGGGAGCAAATGAGCAGTTCTTC	CASSLGANEQFF
-	TRBV5-8	TRBJ2-5	TRBD2	TGTGCCAGCAGCTTGTGGGCTAGCGGGGGGGCCTTGGAGACCCAGTACTTC	CASSLWASGGALETQYF
-	TRBV4-2	TRBJ1-3	-	TGTGCCAGCAGCCCGGGTGGGCCCAGGGTATCTGGAAACACCATATATTTT	CASSPGGPRVSGNTIYF
-	TRBV27	TRBJ2-5	TRBD2	TGTGCCAGCAACGGGACTAGCGCTCATGTGATTCACCAAGAGACCCAGTACTTC	CASNGTSAHVIHQETQYF
few	TRBV24-1	TRBJ2-3	TRBD2	TGTGCCACCAGTGACCCTGGGGCTAGCGGGGGCAGATCCACAGATACGCAGTATTTT	CATSDPGASGGRSTDTQYF
-	TRBV7-2	TRBJ2-5	TRBD2	TGTGCCAGCAGCTTAGAGCTAGCGGGGGTAGAGACCCAGTACTTC	CASSLELAGVETQYF
-	TRBV12-3/TRBV12-4	TRBJ1-4	-	TGTGCCAGCACCGAGAGGGGGAATGAAAAACTGTTTTTT	CASTERGNEKLFF
-	TRBV5-1	TRBJ1-4	-	TGCGCCAGTTTCTTGTCGGCAGACAGCAACGAAAAACTGTTTTTT	CASFLSADSNEKLFF
-	TRBV6-2/TRBV6-3	TRBJ1-6	TRBD1	TGTGCCAGCAGTTCCCCCGACAGGGGGATCAATTCACCCCTCCACTTT	CASSSPDRGINSPLHF
-	TRBV7-9	TRBJ1-4	TRBD1	TGTGCCAGCAGCTTAGTAGGAAGCTTCCCGGGACAGACTAATGAAAAACTGTTTTTT	CASSLVGSFPGQTNEKLFF
-	TRBV6-2/TRBV6-3	TRBJ2-7	TRBD2	TGTGCCAGCAGTCCGACTAGCGGGGGGCCCGACGAGCAGTACTTC	CASSPTSGGPDEQYF